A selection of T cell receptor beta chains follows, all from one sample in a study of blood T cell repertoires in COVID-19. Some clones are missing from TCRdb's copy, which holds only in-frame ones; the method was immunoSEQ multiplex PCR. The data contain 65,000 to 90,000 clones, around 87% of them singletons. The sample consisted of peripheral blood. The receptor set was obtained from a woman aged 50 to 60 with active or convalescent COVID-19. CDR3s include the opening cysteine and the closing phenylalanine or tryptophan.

CDR3aa: CASSVAGSGANVLTF
j_gene: TRBJ2-6
v_gene: TRBV9

CDR3aa: CASSQLPEKPSSNGLADKTGELFF
j_gene: TRBJ2-2
v_gene: TRBV23-1

CDR3aa: CSVGYQGDEQFF
j_gene: TRBJ2-1
v_gene: TRBV29-1

CDR3aa: CASLKFGTANTEAFF
j_gene: TRBJ1-1
v_gene: TRBV10-3

CDR3aa: CASSPGQGANEQYF
j_gene: TRBJ2-7
v_gene: TRBV27

CDR3aa: CASSQVSNSPLHF
j_gene: TRBJ1-6
v_gene: TRBV3-1/TRBV3-2

CDR3aa: CASSLRGGSASRGNEQFF
j_gene: TRBJ2-1
v_gene: TRBV7-6

CDR3aa: CASSWGTTGNGYTF
j_gene: TRBJ1-2
v_gene: TRBV5-6

CDR3aa: CASSAPSGGTLINTGELFF
j_gene: TRBJ2-2
v_gene: TRBV6-1

CDR3aa: CAWTGEGKAFF
j_gene: TRBJ1-1
v_gene: TRBV30

CDR3aa: CASSSDWLSSGNTIYF
j_gene: TRBJ1-3
v_gene: TRBV18

CDR3aa: CASSQGDRDSTYEQYF
j_gene: TRBJ2-7
v_gene: TRBV3-1/TRBV3-2

CDR3aa: CASSRDRGQDYGYTF
j_gene: TRBJ1-2
v_gene: TRBV5-1

CDR3aa: CASSYEPRDSNQPQHF
j_gene: TRBJ1-5
v_gene: TRBV6-6

CDR3aa: CASSLLASGGGNTGELFF
j_gene: TRBJ2-2
v_gene: TRBV11-2

CDR3aa: CASSSGGIGNTIYF
j_gene: TRBJ1-3
v_gene: TRBV7-2

CDR3aa: CAWKTSGGPRDTQYF
j_gene: TRBJ2-3
v_gene: TRBV30

CDR3aa: CASSPGQGGYTF
j_gene: TRBJ1-2
v_gene: TRBV7-9

CDR3aa: CASSPLGRENTEAFF
j_gene: TRBJ1-1
v_gene: TRBV3-1/TRBV3-2

CDR3aa: CASSRLVSDTQYF
j_gene: TRBJ2-3
v_gene: TRBV7-8

CDR3aa: CSAYGDEQYF
j_gene: TRBJ2-7
v_gene: TRBV20-1

CDR3aa: CATGGGYTF
j_gene: TRBJ1-2
v_gene: TRBV24-1

CDR3aa: CASSPLQRGLEETQYF
j_gene: TRBJ2-5
v_gene: TRBV27

CDR3aa: CATSIGAEGYEQFF
j_gene: TRBJ2-1
v_gene: TRBV24-1